The text below deals with one TCR beta chain. CDR1 and CDR2 from the germline V gene are SEHNR and FQNEAQ (reference sequence). The CDR3 loop spans 14 amino acids. Trimming cost V 5 bases and J 4 bases; bases outside gene matches: 6. Across about two dozen US areas, participants ranged in age from roughly 18 to 95 years. Cohorts were based on clinical histories the participants reported. In the authors' methods: Nucleated cell number was recorded as an estimate derived from reference gene primer amplification. The data were produced by immunoSEQ multiplex PCR, yet TCRdb's version contains in-frame clones alone and is incomplete. V, J and clone size reflect that table, while D and trimming were determined from the DNA. Here the sample spans 250,000 to 350,000 clones, nearly 90% being singletons. The record originates from a study of blood T cell repertoires in COVID-19. About the study: Sample material is recorded as cDNA or gDNA derived from T cells, B-cell-depleted T cells, or PBMCs.

The sequenced material came from PBMCs or T cells enriched from blood (not recorded which). This chain links TRBV7-9 with TRBJ1-2, with 8 bases aligning to TRBD1. The receptor comes from a woman aged 18-35 years with acute COVID-19. CDR3 coding DNA: TGTGCCAGCAGCGCCCGACAGGGGCTCTATGGCTACACCTTC. It specifies CASSARQGLYGYTF.